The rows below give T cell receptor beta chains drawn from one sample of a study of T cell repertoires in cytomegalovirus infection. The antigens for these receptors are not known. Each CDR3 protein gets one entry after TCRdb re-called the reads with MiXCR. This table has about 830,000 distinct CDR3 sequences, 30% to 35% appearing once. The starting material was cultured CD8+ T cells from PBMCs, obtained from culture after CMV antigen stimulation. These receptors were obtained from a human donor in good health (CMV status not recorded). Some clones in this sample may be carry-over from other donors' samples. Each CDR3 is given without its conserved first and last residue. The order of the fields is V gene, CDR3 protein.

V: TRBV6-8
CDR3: ASSKLEQY

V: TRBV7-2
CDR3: ASSLEGRKMNTEAF

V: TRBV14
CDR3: ASSQWTDRERETQY

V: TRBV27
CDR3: ASSSRGKTYNEQF

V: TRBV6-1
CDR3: ASREGSGGAVGDTQY

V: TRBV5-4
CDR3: ASSLPPPGGANTQY

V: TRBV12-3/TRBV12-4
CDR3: ASSVSGTVTDTQY

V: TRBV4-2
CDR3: VSSRERGGSETQY

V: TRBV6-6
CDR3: ATSDRGYQPQH

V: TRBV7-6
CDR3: ASSTRREELF

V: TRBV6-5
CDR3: ASSYAGTASGNTIY

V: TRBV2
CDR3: ASSGARRRTDTQY

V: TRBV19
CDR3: ASSIGFRESAGELF

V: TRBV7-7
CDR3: ASSSTPGTLEGQF

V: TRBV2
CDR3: ASSELKGYIYNEQF

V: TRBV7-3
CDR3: ASSLTGESYGYT

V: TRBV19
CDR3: ASSRDRGSYNEQF

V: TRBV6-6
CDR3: ASSQYRTGADSPLH

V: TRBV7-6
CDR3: ASSPGMGWRTEAF

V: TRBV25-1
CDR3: ASSEYGRNEKLF

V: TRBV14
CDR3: ASSQEQGSSPGELF

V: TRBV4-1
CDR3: ASSQETQGETQY

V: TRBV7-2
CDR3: ASSLIGGAEYNEQF

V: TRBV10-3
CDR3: AISESGDQPQH

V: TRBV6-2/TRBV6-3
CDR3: ASSYSPSGYQETQY

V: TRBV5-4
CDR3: ASSLIGVAEAF

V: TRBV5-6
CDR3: ASSSDRETFYGYT

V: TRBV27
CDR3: ASSLWAGGNTIY

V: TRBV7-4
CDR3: ASSLGLGKKLF

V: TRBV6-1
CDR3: ASRNGDRILQPQH

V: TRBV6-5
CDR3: ASKRGNEQF

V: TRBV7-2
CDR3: ASSLSDNDYGYT

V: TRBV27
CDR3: ATRDLQYNQPQH

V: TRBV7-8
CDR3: ASSRPQVTSGVYNEQF

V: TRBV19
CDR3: ASTPRQETNEKLF

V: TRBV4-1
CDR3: ASSQDNGVYNNQPQH

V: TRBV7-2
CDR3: ASSYNHAFYNSPLH

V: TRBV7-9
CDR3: ASSSTGSAGNTIY